This TCR beta chain was sequenced for a study of T cell responses to AZD1222 COVID-19 vaccine. Study background: Investigators merged groups given second doses at roughly 4 or roughly 12 weeks. Findings of the study overall: Among AZD1222 vaccinees, only six were seropositive at baseline. Clonal diversity may have been underestimated in mostly white British donors. Targeting of unmutated variant regions was reportedly seen in nearly half of spike-specific TCRs.

This clone showed up just once. Its antigen is not known. The protocol was immunoSEQ multiplex PCR, while the TCRdb copy is restricted to in-frame clones and leaves out a portion. This table holds about 130,000 clones, about nine tenths found once. Here the sequenced sample was peripheral blood, taken on day 0 of AZD1222 vaccination. This TCR was sampled from an adult in good health.

This CDR3 reads CASSQGTGVYEQYF. As DNA, the CDR3 is TGCGCCAGCAGCCAGGGTACAGGAGTTTACGAGCAGTACTTC. This chain uses TRBV4-3 with TRBJ2-7, with D possibly matching TRBD1 (5 bases). The CDR3 totals 14 residues. Germline values: CDR1 LGHNA, CDR2 YSLEER. V was trimmed by 3 bases and J by 4 bases, leaving 13 bases between them.